The clone carrying this T cell receptor (beta chain) was found a few times. Its specificity is not known. With 60 Vbeta and 13 Jbeta primers, the PCR was carried out. In the original workflow: Per a later analysis, the number of unique TCR beta chains was some 80 million, of which 8.5 million to 11 million were shared. The repertoire was sequenced with immunoSEQ multiplex PCR; TCRdb's copy has only in-frame clones and lacks some. That table supplies the V and J calls and clone size; D and trimming were determined from the DNA. The sample records more than 95,000 clones, approximately 77% being singletons. This entry belongs to a study of cytomegalovirus exposure and HLA in healthy donors. Study results and limitations: Sequence variants that were highly shared formed a cluster that was likely a sequencing artifact. There were 160 or so TCR beta chains listed as cytomegalovirus-associated.

CDR3 length: 11 amino acids. Looked up from germline, CDR1 is DFQATT and CDR2 is SNEGSKA (reference sequence). V lost 7 bases and J lost 8, with 11 bases in between. The chain employs TRBV20-1 and TRBJ2-2; D possibly corresponds to TRBD2 (6 bases). The sequence was obtained from a man between 18 and 29 years old in good health and CMV-seronegative. Material for sequencing was PBMCs. The CDR3 DNA follows: TGCAGTGGGTCTCGGGGGGGGGAGCTGTTTTTT. Its protein product is CSGSRGGELFF.